This TCR beta chain was sequenced in a study of early stage breast cancer tumors. The overall study: Of some 17 invasive breast tumors, about a dozen were hormone receptor-positive, HER2-negative. Roughly eight ER+/PR+/HER2- tumors were invasive ductal; a few were invasive lobular.

Overall study results and limits: Blood repertoires resembled normal breast more than tumor.

Per germline, CDR1 SGHNT and CDR2 YYREEE (reference sequence). With V trimmed by 3 bases and J by 0 bases, 9 bases remained unmatched. CDR3 length: 17 amino acids. About this clone: Its target is not known.

Data came from immunoSEQ multiplex PCR; TCRdb stores just in-frame clones and leaves some out. The sample holds about 11,000 clones, around 72% seen once. Roughly 18-50 mg of tissue was diced for each tumor. The chain employs TRBV5-4 and TRBJ1-3; 7 nucleotides align to TRBD1. The clonotype originates from a person in their forties with breast cancer. Sequencing used breast tumor tissue. The CDR3 protein is CASSSDRDRSSGNTIYF. The CDR3 DNA reads as TGTGCCAGCAGCTCAGACAGGGACAGAAGCTCTGGAAACACCATATATTTT. Complete variable domain (other parts from reference TRBV5-4 and TRBJ1-3): ETGVTQSPTHLIKTRGQQVTLRCSSQSGHNTVSWYQQALGQGPQFIFQYYREEENGRGNFPPRFSGLQFPNYSSELNVNALELDDSALYLCASSSDRDRSSGNTIYFGEGSWLTVV.